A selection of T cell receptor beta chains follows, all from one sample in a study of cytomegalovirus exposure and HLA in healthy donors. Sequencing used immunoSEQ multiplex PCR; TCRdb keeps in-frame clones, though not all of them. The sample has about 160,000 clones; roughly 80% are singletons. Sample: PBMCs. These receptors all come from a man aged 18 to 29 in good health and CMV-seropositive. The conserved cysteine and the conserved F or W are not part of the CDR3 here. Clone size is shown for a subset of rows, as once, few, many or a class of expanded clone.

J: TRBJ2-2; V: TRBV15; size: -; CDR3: ATSTFTSGPGGELF
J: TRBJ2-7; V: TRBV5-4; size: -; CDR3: ASSSGDSAYEQY
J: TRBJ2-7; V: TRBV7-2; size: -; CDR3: ASSLAQEYEQY
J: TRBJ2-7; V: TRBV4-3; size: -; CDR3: ASSQDYGDRGYEQY
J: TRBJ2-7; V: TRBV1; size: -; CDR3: TSSHPWGGSYEQY
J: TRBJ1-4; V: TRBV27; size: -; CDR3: ASSSGTWDEKLF
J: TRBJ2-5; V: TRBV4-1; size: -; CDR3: ASSQVYGGAEGETQY
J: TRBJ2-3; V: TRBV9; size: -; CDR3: ASSAAGQRFTDTQY
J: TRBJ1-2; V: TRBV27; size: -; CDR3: ASSPIAGGYGYT
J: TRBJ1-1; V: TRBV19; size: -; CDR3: ASSIDRDRLNTEAF
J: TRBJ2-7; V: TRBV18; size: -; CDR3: ASSSAVGAYEQY
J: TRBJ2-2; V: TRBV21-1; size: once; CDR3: ASSKGGGANTGELF
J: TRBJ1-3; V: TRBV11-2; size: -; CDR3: ASSLDDAGPGNTIY
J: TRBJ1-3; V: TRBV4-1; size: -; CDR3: ASSLTLLDSSGNTIY
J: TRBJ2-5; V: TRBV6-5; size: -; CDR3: ARSLGRLGTQY
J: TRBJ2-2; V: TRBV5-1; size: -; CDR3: ASSWLGGADTGELF
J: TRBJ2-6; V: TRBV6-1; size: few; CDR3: ASRATVSGANVLT
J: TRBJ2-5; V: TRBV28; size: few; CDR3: ASSFRTSGRFETQY
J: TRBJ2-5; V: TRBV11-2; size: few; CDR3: ASSLFRQETQY
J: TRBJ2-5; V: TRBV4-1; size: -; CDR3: ASSHAGTGGGETQY
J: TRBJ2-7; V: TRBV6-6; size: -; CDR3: ASSFTSDEQY
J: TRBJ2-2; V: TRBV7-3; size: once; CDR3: ASSPGYTGELF
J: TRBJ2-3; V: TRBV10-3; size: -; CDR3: AISGGDSSTDTQY
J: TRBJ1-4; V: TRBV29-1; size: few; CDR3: SVERQGEDEKLF
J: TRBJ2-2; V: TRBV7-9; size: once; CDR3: ASSLGQLWTGELF
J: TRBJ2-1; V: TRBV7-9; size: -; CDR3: ASKEGGSGNEQF
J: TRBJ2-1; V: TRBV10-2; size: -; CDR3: ASNDFISSYNEQF